This TCR beta chain was retrieved from a study of blood T cell repertoires in COVID-19 (dated by TCRdb to 2020 to 2021). With regard to the full study: Samples covering the acute and convalescent phases of COVID-19 were provided by collaborators in the United States, Italy and Spain. The prospective study material was composed of cDNA or gDNA derived from T cells, B-cell-depleted T cells, or PBMCs. Where HLA class I and class II types were available, the types were taken from metadata supplied by the sample provider, not from assay-based typing. Samples came from the ongoing ImmuneRACE study (first 160 participants) plus 1,254 subjects from 6 global collaborators. Subjects who had been exposed to COVID-19, were actively infected with it, or had recovered from it provided the deeply sampled blood TCRbeta repertoires that made up the dataset. The repertoires were released in a freely available public database intended as a resource for research on the immune response to SARS-CoV-2. A de-identified subject ID, COVID-19 status, age in years and sex were almost always included in the sample metadata.

Collaborating institutions collected whole blood in K2EDTA tubes following their own protocols. For TCRbeta analysis, collaborators shipped samples as frozen whole blood, isolated PBMCs, or DNA extracted from either of those sample types. CDR3 length: 13 amino acids, cysteine to phenylalanine. The retained sequence is limited to the CDR3, 39 bases, with the frame set at the first base. The germline V gene (reference sequence) specifies LNHDA as CDR1 and SQIVND as CDR2. V loses 3 bases at its end and J loses 6 bases; junction bases beyond the gene matches: 3. TCRbeta CDR3 regions were amplified from genomic DNA by means of the immunoSEQ Assay, a bias-controlled multiplex PCR. In the paper's pipeline: The number of nucleated cells in each sample was estimated from the amplification of reference gene primers within the assay. Sequence reads were collapsed and filtered to measure the absolute abundance of every unique TCRbeta CDR3 rearrangement. For each sample, productive Simpson clonality was calculated as the square root of Simpson's diversity index across productive rearrangements. This immuneACCESS table, as held by TCRdb, lists in-frame sequences with V and J called but not all clones. Of the missing ones, under half trace to an unresolved V gene in checked studies; the others have no known cause. D and trimming come from the DNA, and the V and J calls and clone size come from that table. This sample comprises about 140,000 clones, around 78% of them detected only once. The ten most abundant clones make up 3.5% to 5% of the sample.

For this clone: Its target antigen remains unknown. No much larger clone is present one base from it, and per-base qualities are unavailable.

What the authors observed across the whole study: The quantity of clinical and demographic metadata differed by source and by participant and was supplied without curation.

The sequenced material came from peripheral blood. The chain employs TRBV19 and TRBJ1-2; TRBD1 fits 8 bases in the junction. This TCR was recovered from a woman over 75 with active or convalescent COVID-19. Here is the DNA: TGTGCCAGTAGTATGCAGGGGGCGGATGGCTACACCTTC. This encodes CASSMQGADGYTF.